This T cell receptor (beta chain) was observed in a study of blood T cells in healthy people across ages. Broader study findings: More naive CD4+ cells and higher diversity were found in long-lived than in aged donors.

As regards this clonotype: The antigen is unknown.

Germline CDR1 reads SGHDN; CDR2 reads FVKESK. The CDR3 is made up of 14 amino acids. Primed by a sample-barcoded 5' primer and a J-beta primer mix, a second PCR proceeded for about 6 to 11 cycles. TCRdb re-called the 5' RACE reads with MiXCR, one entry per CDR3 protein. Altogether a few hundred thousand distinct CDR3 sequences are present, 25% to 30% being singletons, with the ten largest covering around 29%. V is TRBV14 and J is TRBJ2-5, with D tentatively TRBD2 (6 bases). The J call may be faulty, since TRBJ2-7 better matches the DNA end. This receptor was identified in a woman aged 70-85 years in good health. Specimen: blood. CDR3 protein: CASSPRDFTYEQYF. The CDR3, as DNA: TGTGCCAGCAGCCCCCGGGACTTTACCTACGAGCAGTACTTC.